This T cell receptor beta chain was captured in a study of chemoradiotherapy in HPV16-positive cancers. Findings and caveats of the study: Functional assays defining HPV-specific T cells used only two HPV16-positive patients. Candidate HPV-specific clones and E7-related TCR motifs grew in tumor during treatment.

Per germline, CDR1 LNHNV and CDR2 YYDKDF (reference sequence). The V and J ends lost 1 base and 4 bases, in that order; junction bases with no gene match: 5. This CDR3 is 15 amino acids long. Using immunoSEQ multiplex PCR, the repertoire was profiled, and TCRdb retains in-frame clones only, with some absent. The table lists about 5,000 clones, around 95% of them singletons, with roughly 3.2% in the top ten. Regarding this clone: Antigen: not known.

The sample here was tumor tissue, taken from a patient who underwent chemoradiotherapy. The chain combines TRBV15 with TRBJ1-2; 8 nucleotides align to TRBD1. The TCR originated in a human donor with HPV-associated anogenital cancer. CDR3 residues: CATSRVGQGGYGYTF. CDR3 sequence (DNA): TGTGCCACCAGCAGAGTAGGACAGGGCGGCTATGGCTACACCTTC.